Listed below are T cell receptor beta chains from one sample, sequenced in a study of T cells in Graves' hyperthyroidism and ophthalmopathy. Each CDR3 protein gets one entry after TCRdb re-called the multiplex PCR reads with MiXCR. The table includes a few hundred thousand distinct CDR3 sequences, around 20% detected once. The material sequenced was blood. These receptors originate from a woman in her forties or fifties with Graves' hyperthyroidism. CDR3s include the opening cysteine and the closing phenylalanine or tryptophan. Each record gives: CDR3 protein, CDR3 DNA, V gene, clone size, D gene, J gene. D genes are given only for firm matches. Size is stated for part of the rows, as once, few or many counts, or as a class when the clone is expanded.

CSVEQGSNEQYF	TGCAGCGTTGAACAGGGGAGTAACGAGCAGTACTTC	TRBV29-1	many	.	TRBJ2-7
CASSNVWGAGELFF	TGTGCCAGCAGTAATGTATGGGGGGCCGGGGAGCTGTTTTTT	TRBV12-3/TRBV12-4	many	.	TRBJ2-2
CASSLFAANTEAFF	TGTGCCAGCAGCTTATTCGCAGCGAACACTGAAGCTTTCTTT	TRBV7-9	many	.	TRBJ1-1
CASSKGSTDTQYF	TGTGCCAGTAGTAAGGGAAGCACAGATACGCAGTATTTT	TRBV19	few	.	TRBJ2-3
CASSRRGGAETQYF	TGTGCCAGCAGCCGTCGCGGGGGGGCGGAGACCCAGTACTTC	TRBV3-1	many	TRBD2	TRBJ2-5
CASSLGFRGGNGELFF	TGTGCCAGCAGTCTCGGTTTCAGGGGGGGTAACGGGGAGCTGTTTTTT	TRBV12-3/TRBV12-4	many	.	TRBJ2-2
CASRAGRSSNQPQHF	TGTGCCAGCAGAGCGGGACGCTCGAGCAATCAGCCCCAGCATTTT	TRBV2	.	.	TRBJ1-5
CASSYSSGSTDTQYF	TGTGCCAGCAGTTACTCTTCAGGAAGCACAGATACGCAGTATTTT	TRBV6-5	many	.	TRBJ2-3
CASSLDPGVRYF	TGTGCCAGCAGCTTAGATCCTGGGGTACGATACTTC	TRBV11-3	many	.	TRBJ2-5
CASSYLPGGETQYF	TGTGCCAGCAGTTACTTACCAGGGGGAGAGACCCAGTACTTC	TRBV6-5	.	TRBD1	TRBJ2-5
CASSLGTHNQPQHF	TGTGCCAGCAGTTTGGGGACCCACAATCAGCCCCAGCATTTT	TRBV28	many	.	TRBJ1-5
CASSPFSGSQDYEQYF	TGTGCCAGCAGTCCATTTAGCGGGAGCCAGGACTACGAGCAGTACTTC	TRBV28	many	TRBD2	TRBJ2-7
CASSPRTSGANTGELFF	TGTGCCAGCTCACCACGGACTAGCGGGGCGAACACCGGGGAGCTGTTTTTT	TRBV18	.	TRBD2	TRBJ2-2
CSATRDRDYGYTF	TGCAGTGCTACCCGGGACAGGGACTATGGCTACACCTTC	TRBV20-1	many	TRBD1	TRBJ1-2
CASSPIRGSGNTIYF	TGCGCCAGCAGCCCAATTCGGGGCTCTGGAAACACCATATATTTT	TRBV4-1	.	.	TRBJ1-3
CASSLDSPSTDTQYF	TGCGCCAGCAGCTTGGACAGCCCTAGCACAGATACGCAGTATTTT	TRBV5-1	many	.	TRBJ2-3
CASSPSSNTEAFF	TGTGCCAGCAGCCCCTCCTCGAACACTGAAGCTTTCTTT	TRBV6-1	many	.	TRBJ1-1
CAWAKGPGAFF	TGTGCCTGGGCGAAGGGGCCTGGGGCTTTCTTT	TRBV30	.	.	TRBJ1-1
CSARVSNPRGVSSGANVLTF	TGCAGTGCTAGAGTATCCAACCCACGCGGGGTTAGCTCTGGGGCCAACGTCCTGACTTTC	TRBV20-1	.	.	TRBJ2-6
CASSFGPKGKLFF	TGTGCCAGCAGTTTTGGACCCAAGGGAAAACTGTTTTTT	TRBV27	.	.	TRBJ1-4
CASSYSQREQFF	TGTGCCAGCAGTTACTCTCAGCGAGAGCAGTTCTTC	TRBV6-6	.	.	TRBJ2-1
CASSATGNGYTF	TGCGCCAGCAGCGCCACAGGGAATGGCTACACCTTC	TRBV5-1	few	.	TRBJ1-2
CASSWAENTEAFF	TGTGCCAGCAGCTGGGCCGAGAACACTGAAGCTTTCTTT	TRBV11-3	many	.	TRBJ1-1
CASSPLGEQYF	TGTGCCAGCAGTCCCCTCGGAGAGCAGTACTTC	TRBV28	few	.	TRBJ2-7
CSAHLWTGQAYTGELFF	TGCAGTGCTCATCTATGGACGGGACAGGCTTACACCGGGGAGCTGTTTTTT	TRBV20-1	many	TRBD1	TRBJ2-2
CAWTLAGGPFYNEQFF	TGTGCCTGGACCCTAGCGGGGGGACCCTTTTACAATGAGCAGTTCTTC	TRBV30	many	TRBD2	TRBJ2-1
CASNRGEAYNEQFF	TGTGCCAGCAACCGGGGGGAGGCCTACAATGAGCAGTTCTTC	TRBV6-1	many	TRBD2	TRBJ2-1
CASSITTGNSYEQYF	TGTGCCAGTAGTATTACGACAGGAAATAGCTACGAGCAGTACTTC	TRBV19	few	.	TRBJ2-7
CASSLATGLEAFF	TGTGCCAGCAGCTTAGCGACAGGACTCGAAGCTTTCTTT	TRBV11-3	many	.	TRBJ1-1
CASSPFQDTQYF	TGTGCCAGCAGTCCTTTTCAAGATACGCAGTATTTT	TRBV28	.	.	TRBJ2-3
CASSLELAVGTDTQYF	TGTGCCAGCAGTTTAGAACTAGCGGTTGGTACAGATACGCAGTATTTT	TRBV12-3/TRBV12-4	many	TRBD2	TRBJ2-3
CASSEASRDRGTGYTF	TGTGCCAGCAGTGAAGCGAGCCGGGACAGGGGAACGGGCTACACCTTC	TRBV2	.	TRBD1	TRBJ1-2
CASSPSGRSYEQYF	TGCGCCAGCAGCCCGTCGGGACGGAGCTACGAGCAGTACTTC	TRBV5-1	many	.	TRBJ2-7
CASSKGDTGELFF	TGCGCCAGCAGCAAAGGGGACACCGGGGAGCTGTTTTTT	TRBV10-2	.	.	TRBJ2-2
CASSLYRDYNSPLHF	TGTGCCAGCAGTTTATACAGGGACTATAATTCACCCCTCCACTTT	TRBV28	many	.	TRBJ1-6
CSVTPGESEKLFF	TGCAGCGTTACTCCAGGGGAAAGTGAAAAACTGTTTTTT	TRBV29-1	few	.	TRBJ1-4
CASSRAGIEQYF	TGTGCCAGCAGCCGCGCAGGGATTGAGCAGTACTTC	TRBV7-9	many	.	TRBJ2-7
CASSWGRGGNQPQHF	TGTGCCAGTAGTTGGGGCAGGGGAGGCAATCAGCCCCAGCATTTT	TRBV19	many	.	TRBJ1-5
CASRVTSGGVKNEQYF	TGTGCCAGCAGAGTGACTAGCGGGGGGGTGAAGAACGAGCAGTACTTC	TRBV28	many	TRBD2	TRBJ2-7
CASSKRGGSASWEYF	TGCGCCAGCAGTAAGCGGGGGGGCTCAGCGAGTTGGGAGTATTTT	TRBV5-1	few	TRBD2	TRBJ2-3
CASGRQGAYEQYF	TGTGCCAGCGGACGACAGGGCGCCTACGAGCAGTACTTC	TRBV2	many	TRBD1	TRBJ2-7
CAWSLAGLSYNEQFF	TGTGCCTGGAGTCTAGCGGGCCTCTCCTACAATGAGCAGTTCTTC	TRBV30	few	TRBD2	TRBJ2-1
CATSEHDKIYGYTF	TGTGCCACCAGCGAACATGACAAGATCTATGGCTACACCTTC	TRBV24-1	.	.	TRBJ1-2
CASSLTGTRKETQYF	TGTGCCAGCAGTTTAACCGGGACTAGGAAAGAGACCCAGTACTTC	TRBV28	few	TRBD2	TRBJ2-5
CASRTGRRFRSHNEKLFF	TGTGCCAGCAGAACAGGGAGAAGATTCAGGTCCCATAATGAAAAACTGTTTTTT	TRBV28	many	.	TRBJ1-4
CASSQGSGVRGEQYF	TGTGCCAGCAGCCAAGGCTCGGGTGTGAGGGGCGAGCAGTACTTC	TRBV14	many	.	TRBJ2-7
CASTNPVGIGQPQHF	TGTGCCAGCACCAACCCTGTGGGGATAGGTCAGCCCCAGCATTTT	TRBV28	few	.	TRBJ1-5
CASSSGRGNEQFF	TGTGCCAGCAGCTCGGGCCGGGGCAATGAGCAGTTCTTC	TRBV7-2	many	.	TRBJ2-1
CASSRLQGNTIYF	TGTGCCAGCAGTCGTCTACAGGGAAACACCATATATTTT	TRBV6-1	.	.	TRBJ1-3
CASSYLGANTEAFF	TGTGCCAGCAGTTATTTAGGGGCGAACACTGAAGCTTTCTTT	TRBV6-9	few	.	TRBJ1-1
CASTREVRWSYEQYF	TGTGCCAGCACCCGGGAAGTTCGTTGGTCCTACGAGCAGTACTTC	TRBV6-2/TRBV6-3	many	.	TRBJ2-7
CASSPLTGDFEKLFF	TGTGCCAGCAGTCCACTTACAGGGGACTTTGAAAAACTGTTTTTT	TRBV28	few	TRBD1	TRBJ1-4
CASSFGTGRAGELFF	TGCGCCAGCAGCTTCGGGACAGGGAGAGCCGGGGAGCTGTTTTTT	TRBV5-1	many	TRBD1	TRBJ2-2
CSAREGKGSTEAFF	TGCAGTGCTAGGGAGGGGAAGGGAAGCACTGAAGCTTTCTTT	TRBV20-1	many	.	TRBJ1-1
CASSLLYGIDNEQFF	TGCGCCAGCAGCTTGCTTTACGGGATTGACAATGAGCAGTTCTTC	TRBV5-1	few	.	TRBJ2-1
CASSPGPSYNEQFF	TGTGCCAGCTCACCCGGACCCTCCTACAATGAGCAGTTCTTC	TRBV18	.	.	TRBJ2-1
CASSIQGTDGYTF	TGTGCCAGCAGTATACAGGGTACTGATGGCTACACCTTC	TRBV27	many	.	TRBJ1-2
CASSTGTGDGSPLHF	TGTGCCAGTAGTACCGGGACAGGGGACGGGTCACCCCTCCACTTT	TRBV19	few	TRBD1	TRBJ1-6